The 14 T cell receptor beta chains below all came from one sample that was sequenced in a study of blood T cell repertoires in COVID-19. The table came from immunoSEQ multiplex PCR; TCRdb's copy has only in-frame clones and leaves some out. This sample yields 200,000 to 250,000 clones, of which 80% are seen a single time; about 13% belongs to the top ten. The sequenced sample was peripheral blood. The receptors were sampled from a human donor in a cohort sampled during active COVID-19.

The V and J genes are TRBV9 and TRBJ2-1, with TRBD1 matching 11 bases. The CDR3 has 15 residues. V lost 4 bases, J lost 7 bases, and 7 bases stayed unmatched. Germline values: CDR1 SGDLS, CDR2 YYNGEE. The CDR3 reads CASSPSGQGDNEQFF. DNA for the CDR3: TGTGCCAGCAGCCCATCGGGACAGGGGGATAATGAGCAGTTCTTC. The variable domain in full, with the rest retrieved from reference TRBV9 and TRBJ2-1, is DSGVTQTPKHLITATGQRVTLRCSPRSGDLSVYWYQQSLDQGLQFLIQYYNGEERAKGNILERFSAQQFPDLHSELNLSSLELGDSALYFCASSPSGQGDNEQFFGPGTRLTVL.

The rearrangement joins TRBV2 to TRBJ1-5; the D gene is possibly TRBD1 (6 bases). V was cut by 7 bases and J by 1 base, with 14 bases left in between. The CDR3 consists of 15 residues. Germline CDR1 is SNHLY and CDR2 is FYNNEI. The CDR3 is CASMGAPGSNQPQHF. Here the CDR3 DNA reads TGTGCCAGCATGGGGGCCCCGGGGAGCAATCAGCCCCAGCATTTT.

V is TRBV5-6 and J is TRBJ1-3, with D uncertain. The germline V gene has CDR1 SGHDT and CDR2 YYEEEE. This CDR3 is built from 15 residues. V lost 0 bases to trimming and J lost 6 bases, with 13 bases between them. The CDR3 DNA is TGTGCCAGCAGCTTGGGGGGAGTTGAAGTAAACACCATATATTTT. Translating gives CASSLGGVEVNTIYF. Complete variable domain (other parts from reference TRBV5-6 and TRBJ1-3): DAGVTQSPTHLIKTRGQQVTLRCSPKSGHDTVSWYQQALGQGPQFIFQYYEEEERQRGNFPDRFSGHQFPNYSSELNVNALLLGDSALYLCASSLGGVEVNTIYFGEGSWLTVV.

This clone was observed a few times. The chain recombines TRBV6-2 or TRBV6-3 with TRBJ1-2; 9 bases agree with TRBD1. In germline, CDR1 is MNHEY, CDR2 SVGEGT. The CDR3 has 14 amino acids. V was pared by 2 bases and J by 7 bases, with 5 bases of the junction left unmatched. The CDR3 DNA reads as TGTGCCAGCAGTTACGGACAGGGGCGGACTGGCTACACCTTC. Translating gives CASSYGQGRTGYTF.

The V call is TRBV2, the J call TRBJ2-5; 7 nucleotides match TRBD2. The V segment lost 6 bases and the J segment 1 base; nucleotides outside the gene matches: 2. This CDR3 contains 13 residues. Germline V gene lookup returns CDR1 SNHLY and CDR2 FYNNEI. CDR3 loop: CASRGGVQETQYF. The CDR3 DNA follows: TGTGCCAGCAGGGGGGGGGTCCAAGAGACCCAGTACTTC.

This rearrangement joins TRBV10-3 to TRBJ2-3; 13 bases map to TRBD2. The CDR3 is 15 residues long. Germline loops: CDR1 ENHRY, CDR2 SYGVKD. Germline trimming cut 9 bases from V and 5 bases from J; bases unmatched to any gene: 8. The CDR3 reads CAMRTSGSFGDTQYF. The DNA for the CDR3 is TGTGCCATGAGGACTAGCGGGAGTTTTGGAGATACGCAGTATTTT.

J is TRBJ1-4 and V is TRBV21-1; TRBD1 is taken as the D call from the table, unchecked against the DNA. TRBV21-1 is classified as a pseudogene. The CDR3 is made up of 19 amino acids. CDR3 sequence reads: CASSKLTSYLQETNEKLFF. The CDR3 bases are TGTGCCAGCAGCAAACTTACCTCCTATTTACAGGAAACTAATGAAAAACTGTTTTTT.

The chain combines TRBV3-1 (or the pseudogene TRBV3-2) with TRBJ1-3; TRBD1 agrees at 9 bases. V gave up 4 bases and J gave up 0 bases; unmatched junction bases: 4. CDR1 and CDR2 from the germline V gene are LGHDT and YNNKEL (reference sequence). CDR3 length: 16 residues. Here the CDR3 reads CASSLGQGISGNTIYF. CDR3 nucleotide sequence: TGTGCCAGCAGCCTGGGACAGGGCATCTCTGGAAACACCATATATTTT.

The chain uses TRBV19 and TRBJ2-7; 7 nucleotides match TRBD2. With 1 base clipped from V and 3 bases from J, the junction kept 3 bases outside the gene matches. This CDR3 has 14 residues. CDR1 is LNHDA, CDR2 SQIVND, per germline (reference sequence). This CDR3 is CASSIAAGNYEQYF. The CDR3 region has the DNA TGTGCCAGTAGTATAGCAGCGGGGAACTACGAGCAGTACTTC.

This sequence joins TRBV6-1 and TRBJ2-4, with D perhaps matching TRBD1 (5 bases). The V end was cut by 2 bases, the J end by 8 bases, with 10 bases between. The CDR3 is 13 residues long. The germline CDR1 and CDR2 sequences are MNHNS and SASEGT. The CDR3: CASSEQGRHIQYF. CDR3 sequence (DNA): TGTGCCAGCAGTGAACAGGGAAGGCACATTCAGTACTTC.

In its sample, this clone was seen many times. This sequence joins TRBV6-2 or TRBV6-3 and TRBJ2-1; TRBD1 agrees at 7 bases. From germline, CDR1 is MNHEY and CDR2 SVGEGT. With V trimmed by 4 bases and J by 6 bases, 9 bases remained unmatched. The CDR3 has 15 residues. CDR3 sequence: CASSSRQGPFNEQFF. For the CDR3, the DNA is TGTGCCAGCAGTTCAAGACAGGGCCCTTTCAATGAGCAGTTCTTC.

The CDR3, as DNA: TGTGCCAGTAGATCTCCTAGGGGGGGCGGCTATGGCTACACCTTC. This translates into CASRSPRGGGYGYTF. V usage is TRBV19 and J usage is TRBJ1-2; D possibly corresponds to TRBD1 (6 bases). Germline CDR1 is LNHDA and CDR2 is SQIVND (reference sequence). Trimming removed 6 bases from V and 4 bases from J, with 18 bases in between. The length of the CDR3 is 15 residues.

V usage is TRBV14 and J usage is TRBJ2-3, with unresolved D. CDR3 length equals 14 residues. CDR1 and CDR2 (germline): SGHDN, FVKESK. Trimming shortened V by 1 base and J by 10 bases, and 15 bases separated the two germline ends. CDR3 sequence: CASSQGTRSGAQYF. The CDR3 nucleotides are TGTGCCAGCAGCCAAGGCACCCGGAGTGGCGCGCAGTATTTT.

The rearrangement joins TRBV28 to TRBJ2-7, with D tentatively TRBD1 (5 bases). The CDR3 is made up of 17 amino acids. V lost 4 bases to trimming and J lost 4 bases, with 23 bases between them. In germline, CDR1 is MDHEN, CDR2 SYDVKM. The CDR3 region is CASSSPSPTEVPYEQYF. The CDR3 bases are TGTGCCAGCAGTTCCCCCTCACCGACAGAGGTACCTTACGAGCAGTACTTC.